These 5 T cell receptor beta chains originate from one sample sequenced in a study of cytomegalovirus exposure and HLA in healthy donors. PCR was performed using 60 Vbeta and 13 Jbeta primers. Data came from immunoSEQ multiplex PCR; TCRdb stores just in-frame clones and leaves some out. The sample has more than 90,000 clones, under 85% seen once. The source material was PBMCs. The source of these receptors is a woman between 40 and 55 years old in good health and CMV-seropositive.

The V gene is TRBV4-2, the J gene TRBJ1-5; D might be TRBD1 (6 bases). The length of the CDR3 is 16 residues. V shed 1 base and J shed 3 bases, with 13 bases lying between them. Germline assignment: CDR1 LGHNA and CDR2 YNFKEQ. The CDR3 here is CASSQAIGQINQPQHF. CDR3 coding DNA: TGTGCCAGCAGCCAAGCAATAGGACAGATCAATCAGCCCCAGCATTTT.

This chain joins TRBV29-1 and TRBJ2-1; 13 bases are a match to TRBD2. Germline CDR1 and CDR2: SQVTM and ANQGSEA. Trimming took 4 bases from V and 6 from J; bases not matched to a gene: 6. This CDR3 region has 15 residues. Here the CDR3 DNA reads TGCAGCGTTGGGATTGGGACTAGCGGGACCAATGAGCAGTTCTTC. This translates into CSVGIGTSGTNEQFF.

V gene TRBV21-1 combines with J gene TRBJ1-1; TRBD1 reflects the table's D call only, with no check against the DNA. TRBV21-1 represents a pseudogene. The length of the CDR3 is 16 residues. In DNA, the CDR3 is TGTGCCAGCAGCAACCCAGAGAGGGACATGAACACTGAAGCTTTCTTT. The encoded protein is CASSNPERDMNTEAFF.

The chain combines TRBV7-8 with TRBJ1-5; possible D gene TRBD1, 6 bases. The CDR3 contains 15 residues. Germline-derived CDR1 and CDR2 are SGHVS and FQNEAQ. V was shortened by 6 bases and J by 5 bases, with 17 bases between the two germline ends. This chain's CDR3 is CASSSSRDTYQPQHF. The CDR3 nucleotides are TGTGCCAGCAGTAGTTCCCGGGACACGTATCAGCCCCAGCATTTT.

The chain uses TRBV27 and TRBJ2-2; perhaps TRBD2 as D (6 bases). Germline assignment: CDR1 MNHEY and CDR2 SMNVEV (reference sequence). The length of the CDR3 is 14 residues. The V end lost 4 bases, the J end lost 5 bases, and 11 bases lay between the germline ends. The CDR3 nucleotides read TGTGCCAGCAGTTCTATAGCGGCGACCGGGGAGCTGTTTTTT. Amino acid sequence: CASSSIAATGELFF.